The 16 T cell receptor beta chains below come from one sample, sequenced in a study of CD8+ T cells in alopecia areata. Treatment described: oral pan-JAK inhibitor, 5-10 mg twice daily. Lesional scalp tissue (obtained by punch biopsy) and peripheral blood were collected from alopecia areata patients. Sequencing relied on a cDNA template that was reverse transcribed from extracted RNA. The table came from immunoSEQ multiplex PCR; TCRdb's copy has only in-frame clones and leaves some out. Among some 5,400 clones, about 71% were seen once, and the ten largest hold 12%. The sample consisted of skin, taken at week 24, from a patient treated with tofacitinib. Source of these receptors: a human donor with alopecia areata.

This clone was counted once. The CDR3 reads CASSLYPRGGTGELFF. The CDR3 DNA reads TGTGCCAGCAGCTTATATCCCAGGGGCGGCACCGGGGAGCTGTTTTTT. This chain uses TRBV11-2 with TRBJ2-2, with D perhaps TRBD1 (6 bases). With 2 bases removed from V and 4 bases from J, the gap between germline ends came to 14 bases. This CDR3 contains 16 residues. The V gene's germline CDR1 is SGHAT and CDR2 FQNNGV.

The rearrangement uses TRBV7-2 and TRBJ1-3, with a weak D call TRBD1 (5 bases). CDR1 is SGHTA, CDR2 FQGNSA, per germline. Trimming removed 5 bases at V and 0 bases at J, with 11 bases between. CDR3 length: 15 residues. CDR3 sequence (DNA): TGTGCCAGCAGCAAAGGGACGTCCTCTGGAAACACCATATATTTT. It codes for CASSKGTSSGNTIYF.

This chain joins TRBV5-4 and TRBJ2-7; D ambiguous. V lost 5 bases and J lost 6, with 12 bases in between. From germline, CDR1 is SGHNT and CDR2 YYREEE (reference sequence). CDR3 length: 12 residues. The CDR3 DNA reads TGTGCCAGCAGGTCGCCATCTGGCGAGCAGTACTTC. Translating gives CASRSPSGEQYF.

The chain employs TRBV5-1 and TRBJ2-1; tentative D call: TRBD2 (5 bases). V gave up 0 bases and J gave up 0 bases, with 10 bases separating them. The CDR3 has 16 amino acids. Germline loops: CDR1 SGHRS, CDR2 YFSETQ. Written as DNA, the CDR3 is TGCGCCAGCAGCTTGGCGGCCGGAGGCTCCTACAATGAGCAGTTCTTC. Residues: CASSLAAGGSYNEQFF.

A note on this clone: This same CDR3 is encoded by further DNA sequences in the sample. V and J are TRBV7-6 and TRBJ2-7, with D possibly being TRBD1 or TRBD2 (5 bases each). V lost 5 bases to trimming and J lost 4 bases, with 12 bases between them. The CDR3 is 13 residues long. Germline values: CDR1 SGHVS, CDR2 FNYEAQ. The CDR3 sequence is CASSPGPNYEQYF. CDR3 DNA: TGTGCCAGCAGCCCGGGGCCGAATTACGAGCAGTACTTC.

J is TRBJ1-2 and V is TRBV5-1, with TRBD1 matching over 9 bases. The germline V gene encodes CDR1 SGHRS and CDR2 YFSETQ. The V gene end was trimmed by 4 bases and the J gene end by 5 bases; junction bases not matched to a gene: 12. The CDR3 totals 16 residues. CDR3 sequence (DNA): TGCGCCAGCAGCCTGAACTCGGGACAGGGAGCGTATGGCTACACCTTC. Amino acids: CASSLNSGQGAYGYTF.

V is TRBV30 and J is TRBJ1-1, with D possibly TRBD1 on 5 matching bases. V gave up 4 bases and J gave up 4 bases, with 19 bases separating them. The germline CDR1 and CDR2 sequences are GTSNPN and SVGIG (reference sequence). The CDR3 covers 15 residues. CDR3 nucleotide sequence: TGTGCCTGGATTATGATCGGGGGGTGGGGCACTGAAGCTTTCTTT. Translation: CAWIMIGGWGTEAFF.

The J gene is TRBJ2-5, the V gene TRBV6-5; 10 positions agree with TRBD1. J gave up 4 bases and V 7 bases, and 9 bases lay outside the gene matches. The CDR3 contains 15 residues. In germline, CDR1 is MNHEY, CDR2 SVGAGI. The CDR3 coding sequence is TGTGCCAGCATGGTCGGACAGGGGGTGGGAGAGACCCAGTACTTC. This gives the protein CASMVGQGVGETQYF.

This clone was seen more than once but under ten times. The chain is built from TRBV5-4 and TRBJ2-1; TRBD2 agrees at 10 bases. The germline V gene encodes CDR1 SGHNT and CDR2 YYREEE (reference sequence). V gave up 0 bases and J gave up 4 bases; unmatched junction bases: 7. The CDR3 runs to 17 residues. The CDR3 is CASSLGWLAGDYNEQFF. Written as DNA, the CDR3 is TGTGCCAGCAGCTTGGGTTGGCTAGCGGGGGATTACAATGAGCAGTTCTTC.

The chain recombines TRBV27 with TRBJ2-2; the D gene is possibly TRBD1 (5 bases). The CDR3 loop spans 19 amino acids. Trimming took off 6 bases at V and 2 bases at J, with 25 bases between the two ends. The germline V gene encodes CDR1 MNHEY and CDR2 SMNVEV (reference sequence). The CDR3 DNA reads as TGTGCCAGCAGCCCCTACCGATTTAGGACACTCATAAACACCGGGGAGCTGTTTTTT. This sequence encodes CASSPYRFRTLINTGELFF.

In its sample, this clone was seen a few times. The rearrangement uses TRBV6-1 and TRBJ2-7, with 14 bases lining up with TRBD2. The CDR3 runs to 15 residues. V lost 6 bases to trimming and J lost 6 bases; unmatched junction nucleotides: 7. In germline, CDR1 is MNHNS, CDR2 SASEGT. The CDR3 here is CASSLETSGGGEQYF. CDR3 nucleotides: TGTGCCAGCAGCCTAGAGACTAGCGGGGGGGGCGAGCAGTACTTC.

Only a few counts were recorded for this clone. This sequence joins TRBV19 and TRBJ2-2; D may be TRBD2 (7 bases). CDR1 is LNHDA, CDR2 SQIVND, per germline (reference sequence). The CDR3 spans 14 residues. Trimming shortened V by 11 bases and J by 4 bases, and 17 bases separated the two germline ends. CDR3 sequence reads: CASRGPPSTGELFF. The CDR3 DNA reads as TGTGCCTCGCGGGGGCCGCCCAGCACCGGGGAGCTGTTTTTT.

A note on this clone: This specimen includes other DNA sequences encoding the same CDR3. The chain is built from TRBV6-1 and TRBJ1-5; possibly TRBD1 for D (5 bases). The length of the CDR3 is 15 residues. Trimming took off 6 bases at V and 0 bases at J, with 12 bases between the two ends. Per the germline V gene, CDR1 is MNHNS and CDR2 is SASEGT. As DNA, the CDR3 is TGTGCCAGCAGCGAATCAGGGTATAGCAATCAGCCCCAGCATTTT. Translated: CASSESGYSNQPQHF.

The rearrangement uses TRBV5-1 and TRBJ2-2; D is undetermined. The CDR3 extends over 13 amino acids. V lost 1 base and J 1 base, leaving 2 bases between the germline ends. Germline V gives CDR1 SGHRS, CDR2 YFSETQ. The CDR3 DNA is TGCGCCAGCAGCTTGCAGAACACCGGGGAGCTGTTTTTT. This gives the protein CASSLQNTGELFF.

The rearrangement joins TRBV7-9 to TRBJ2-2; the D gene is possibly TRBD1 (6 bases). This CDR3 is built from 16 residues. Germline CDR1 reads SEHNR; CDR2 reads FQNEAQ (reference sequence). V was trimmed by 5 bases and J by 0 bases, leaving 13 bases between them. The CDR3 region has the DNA TGTGCCAGCAGCCCCCGGACAGCCCCGAACACCGGGGAGCTGTTTTTT. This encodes CASSPRTAPNTGELFF.

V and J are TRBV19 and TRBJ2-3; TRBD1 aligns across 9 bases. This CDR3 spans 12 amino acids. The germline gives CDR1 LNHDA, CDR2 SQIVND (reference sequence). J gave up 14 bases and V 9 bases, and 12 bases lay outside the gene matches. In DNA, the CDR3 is TGTGCCAGCAAACCGGGACAGGGTTCGAGGTATTTT. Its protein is CASKPGQGSRYF.